The 22 T cell receptor beta chains given below trace back to one sample, sequenced in a study of blood T cell repertoires in COVID-19. Generated by immunoSEQ multiplex PCR, the TCRdb table keeps only in-frame clones and is missing some. The sample holds 220,000 or so clones; 80% to 85% are singletons and the top ten take approximately 7.3%. Material: PBMCs or T cells enriched from blood (not recorded which). The receptors originated from a middle-aged woman who had recovered from COVID-19.

This chain joins TRBV2 and TRBJ2-1; a possible D gene is TRBD1 (5 bases). This CDR3 comprises 13 residues. V gave up 7 bases and J gave up 8 bases, with 15 bases separating them. CDR1 and CDR2 from the germline V gene are SNHLY and FYNNEI. For the CDR3, the DNA is TGTGCCAGCATCCCGACCAGGGTAGATGAGCAGTTCTTC. The encoded protein is CASIPTRVDEQFF.

This clone was recorded only once. V and J are TRBV2 and TRBJ1-3, with D tentatively TRBD1 (6 bases). Germline CDR1 and CDR2: SNHLY and FYNNEI. Trimming took 2 bases from V and 4 from J, leaving 9 bases between them. There are 14 residues in the CDR3. CDR3 nucleotide sequence: TGTGCCAGCAGTGAACAGGGGCTCGGAAACACCATATATTTT. Translated: CASSEQGLGNTIYF. The entire variable domain, with the rest obtained from reference TRBV2 and TRBJ1-3, is as follows: EPEVTQTPSHQVTQMGQEVILRCVPISNHLYFYWYRQILGQKVEFLVSFYNNEISEKSEIFDDQFSVERPDGSNFTLKIRSTKLEDSAMYFCASSEQGLGNTIYFGEGSWLTVV.

The chain employs TRBV19 and TRBJ1-2; D gene ambiguous. The length of the CDR3 is 15 residues. V lost 6 bases and J lost 7, with 21 bases in between. Germline values: CDR1 LNHDA, CDR2 SQIVND (reference sequence). The CDR3 coding sequence is TGTGCCAGTAGGCTCGAGGTGAGAGGATTAAGTGGCTACACCTTC. Encoded protein: CASRLEVRGLSGYTF.

The chain has TRBV6-2 or TRBV6-3 and TRBJ2-3, with D tentatively TRBD2 (6 bases). Germline V gene lookup returns CDR1 MNHEY and CDR2 SVGEGT. This CDR3 is 16 amino acids long. V lost 7 bases and J 1 base, leaving 18 bases between the germline ends. The CDR3 is CASTPGRQGGTDTQYF. In nucleotides, the CDR3 is TGTGCCAGCACCCCGGGGAGGCAAGGGGGCACAGATACGCAGTATTTT.

The V call is TRBV27, the J call TRBJ1-1; 7 bases are a match to TRBD1. The ends lost 4 bases at V and 2 bases at J; junction bases unmatched: 7. Per the germline V gene, CDR1 is MNHEY and CDR2 is SMNVEV (reference sequence). The CDR3 covers 15 residues. CDR3 loop: CASSWTGVPNTEAFF. The CDR3 coding sequence is TGTGCCAGCAGTTGGACAGGCGTACCCAACACTGAAGCTTTCTTT.

This chain joins TRBV2 and TRBJ1-1, with D maybe TRBD1 (6 bases). V was trimmed by 6 bases and J by 5 bases, leaving 7 bases between them. This CDR3 spans 11 amino acids. Germline V lookup: CDR1 SNHLY, CDR2 FYNNEI. This chain's CDR3 is CASRGGTEAFF. As DNA, the CDR3 is TGTGCCAGCAGAGGGGGAACTGAAGCTTTCTTT.

The genes are TRBV9 and TRBJ2-1, with TRBD2 identical over 10 bases. Germline V gene lookup returns CDR1 SGDLS and CDR2 YYNGEE. The length of the CDR3 is 20 residues. V dropped 3 bases and J dropped 0; count of bases not matched to a gene: 15. The CDR3 DNA reads TGTGCCAGCAGCGCCCAGGGCCCAGCGGGAGGGTTCCGCTCCTACAATGAGCAGTTCTTC. As protein: CASSAQGPAGGFRSYNEQFF.

The chain employs TRBV4-1 and TRBJ2-3, with a possible D match to TRBD2 (6 bases). The CDR3 is 15 residues long. Deletions cut 2 bases from V and 2 bases from J, with 11 bases between. CDR1 is MGHRA, CDR2 YSYEKL, per germline. The CDR3 loop is CASSQRVADTDTQYF. CDR3 in DNA: TGCGCCAGCAGCCAAAGGGTAGCGGACACAGATACGCAGTATTTT.

In its sample, this clone was seen once. J is TRBJ1-1 and V is TRBV11-2; TRBD1 is a possible D gene (5 bases). V was trimmed by 5 bases and J by 0 bases, leaving 13 bases between them. Germline values: CDR1 SGHAT, CDR2 FQNNGV. The CDR3 contains 15 residues. The CDR3 reads CASSPGLSMNTEAFF. The CDR3 region has the DNA TGTGCCAGCAGCCCGGGACTTTCTATGAACACTGAAGCTTTCTTT. The full variable domain, its missing parts supplied by reference TRBV11-2 and TRBJ1-1, is EAGVAQSPRYKIIEKRQSVAFWCNPISGHATLYWYQQILGQGPKLLIQFQNNGVVDDSQLPKDRFSAERLKGVDSTLKIQPAKLEDSAVYLCASSPGLSMNTEAFFGQGTRLTVV.

The J gene is TRBJ1-5, the V gene TRBV12-5; no definite D call. The CDR3 loop spans 14 amino acids. V dropped 1 base and J dropped 3 bases, with 7 bases sitting between them. From germline, CDR1 is LGHNT and CDR2 FRNRAP. This CDR3 is CASGLGSVNQPQHF. The CDR3 coding sequence is TGTGCTAGTGGTTTGGGGAGTGTCAATCAGCCCCAGCATTTT.

Comment on this clone: An end of the junction differs from the germline gene, which may be a read error. The rearrangement links TRBV7-2 to TRBJ1-2; possibly TRBD1 for D (6 bases). This CDR3 is 14 amino acids long. Germline CDR1 and CDR2: SGHTA and FQGNSA. CDR3 DNA: TGTGCCAGCACCTTAGGACAGCTCCTCTATGGCTACACCTTC. Amino acids: CASTLGQLLYGYTF.

This sequence joins TRBV19 and TRBJ1-1; 9 nucleotides line up with TRBD1. After removal of 6 bases from V and 3 bases from J, the junction contained 8 bases not matched to a gene. The length of the CDR3 is 15 residues. Per germline, CDR1 LNHDA and CDR2 SQIVND (reference sequence). CDR3 loop: CASRSPGQGYTEAFF. CDR3 DNA sequence: TGTGCCAGTAGGAGCCCGGGACAGGGTTACACTGAAGCTTTCTTT.

V usage is TRBV7-2 and J usage is TRBJ2-3; 9 bases line up with TRBD2. The CDR3 is 16 residues long. J lost 4 bases, V lost 5 bases, and 10 bases had no gene match. Germline lookup yields CDR1 SGHTA and CDR2 FQGNSA. CDR3 DNA: TGTGCCAGCAGCCCCATGGGGGCGGGGGGGGCAGATACGCAGTATTTT. Translating it yields CASSPMGAGGADTQYF.

This clone occurred a few times. The chain uses TRBV30 and TRBJ1-4; TRBD1 matches 10 bases. This CDR3 is built from 13 residues. Germline V lookup: CDR1 GTSNPN, CDR2 SVGIG (reference sequence). V lost 5 bases, J lost 6 bases, and 3 bases stayed unmatched. The CDR3 reads CAWDGTGDEKLFF. Here the CDR3 DNA reads TGTGCCTGGGACGGGACAGGGGATGAAAAACTGTTTTTT.

The V gene is TRBV30, the J gene TRBJ1-2; no clear D. Per germline, CDR1 GTSNPN and CDR2 SVGIG (reference sequence). V was clipped by 0 bases and J by 6 bases, with 11 bases between them. The CDR3 runs to 13 residues. CDR3 residues: CAWSVNLADGYTF. The CDR3 DNA reads as TGTGCCTGGAGTGTAAATTTGGCTGATGGCTACACCTTC.

The rearrangement joins TRBV7-9 to TRBJ1-2, with D tentatively TRBD1 (5 bases). V was shortened by 1 base and J by 4 bases, with 13 bases between the two germline ends. CDR1 and CDR2 from the germline V gene are SEHNR and FQNEAQ (reference sequence). The CDR3 is 15 amino acids. CDR3 DNA: TGTGCCAGCAGCTTAGATGGGGCCTTGATCTATGGCTACACCTTC. Translated, it gives CASSLDGALIYGYTF.

This clone was found once. V usage is TRBV7-2 and J usage is TRBJ2-3; 12 nucleotides agree with TRBD2. The CDR3 contains 15 residues. Germline values: CDR1 SGHTA, CDR2 FQGNSA. The V and J ends lost 5 bases and 5 bases, in that order; junction bases with no gene match: 5. Written as DNA, the CDR3 is TGTGCCAGCAGCCCTCCGGGACTAGCGGGAGATACGCAGTATTTT. Translation: CASSPPGLAGDTQYF. Looking up the rest from reference TRBV7-2 and TRBJ2-3 gives the full variable domain: GAGVSQSPSNKVTEKGKDVELRCDPISGHTALYWYRQSLGQGLEFLIYFQGNSAPDKSGLPSDRFSAERTGGSVSTLTIQRTQQEDSAVYLCASSPPGLAGDTQYFGPGTRLTVL.

This chain joins TRBV7-8 and TRBJ2-6; D may be TRBD1 (5 bases). Trimming removed 4 bases from V and 0 bases from J, with 13 bases in between. The germline gives CDR1 SGHVS, CDR2 FQNEAQ. The CDR3 has 17 amino acids. CDR3 nucleotides: TGTGCCAGCAGCTCCCTGGACATTAACTCTGGGGCCAACGTCCTGACTTTC. Translation gives CASSSLDINSGANVLTF.

V usage is TRBV28 and J usage is TRBJ1-6, with a weak D call TRBD1 (6 bases). The germline V and J ends were trimmed by 7 bases and 7 bases, with 20 bases remaining between them. Germline CDR1 and CDR2: MDHEN and SYDVKM. This CDR3 is 16 amino acids long. CDR3 DNA sequence: TGTGCCAGCATTTCCTCAGGGGAGGGGTGGAATTCACCCCTCCACTTT. Translating it yields CASISSGEGWNSPLHF.

In the case of this clone: At one end the junction does not follow the germline gene, possibly because of a read error. The V and J genes are TRBV7-9 and TRBJ2-7; TRBD1 matches 12 bases. The CDR3 is made up of 14 amino acids. Germline CDR1 and CDR2: SEHNR and FQNEAQ (reference sequence). The CDR3 DNA reads as TGTGCCAGCAGCTCCACGGGACAGGGGGCTTTACTGCGCTTC. This translates into CASSSTGQGALLRF.

The V call is TRBV5-1, the J call TRBJ1-3; TRBD1 agrees at 12 bases. The CDR3 has 15 amino acids. J gave up 8 bases and V 5 bases, and 8 bases lay outside the gene matches. Germline loops: CDR1 SGHRS, CDR2 YFSETQ. CDR3 sequence: CASSQMGQGADTIYF. CDR3 DNA sequence: TGCGCCAGCAGTCAGATGGGACAGGGGGCGGACACCATATATTTT.

The V and J genes are TRBV21-1 and TRBJ1-2; TRBD1, the table's D call, was not compared with the DNA. TRBV21-1 is an annotated pseudogene. The length of the CDR3 is 18 residues. The CDR3: CASSAFSGTGTGGDGYTF. The CDR3 region has the DNA TGTGCCAGCAGCGCCTTCTCCGGGACAGGGACAGGGGGTGATGGCTACACCTTC.